This TCR beta chain was captured in a study of STAT5B mutations in CD4+ large granular lymphocyte leukemia. At the level of the study: Healthy donors showed HLA-associated enrichment of the CDR3 'QG' motif. General observations from the study: Without HLA matching, higher CD4+ than CD8+ T-LGLL clonality could reflect small sample size.

Original methodology: The detection floor for productive clonotype frequency was 2.59 x 10-5. Using immunoSEQ multiplex PCR, the repertoire was profiled, and TCRdb retains in-frame clones only, with some absent. That table supplies the V and J calls and clone size; D and trimming were determined from the DNA. The table records 20,000 or so clones, 82% of them present only once. Regarding this clone: Its matching antigen is unknown.

The source is a human donor in good health. Sample: CD4+ T cells from blood buffy coats.

DNA of the CDR3: TGTGCCAGCAGCCGGACAGGCAATGAGCAGTTCTTC. Translation: CASSRTGNEQFF. The rearrangement links TRBV6-5 to TRBJ2-1; 7 bases map to TRBD1. The CDR3 covers 12 residues. Trimming removed 6 bases from V and 6 bases from J; junction bases left unmatched: 2. Germline CDR1 MNHEY, CDR2 SVGAGI.